The next 13 T cell receptor beta chains were all read from a single sample in a study of graft-versus-host responses after intestinal transplantation (dated by TCRdb to the early 2020s). Library construction relied on the immunoSEQ multiplex PCR assay. TCRdb took over this immuneACCESS table, retaining in-frame rearrangements with V and J assigned. Such tables are incomplete; in checked studies, under half of the missing clones stem from an unresolved V gene, and the remainder is unexplained. Counted in this sample were fewer than 110,000 clones; 93% of them appeared once. Together, the top ten hold less than 1.5% of the sample. Their specific antigens are unknown. In the paper's terms, the time point label means: cells obtained before transplantation from donor or recipient. The specimen was unstimulated CD8+ T cells sorted from spleen or lymph node cells, collected before intestinal transplant. The receptors here all came from a human donor who received an intestinal transplant.

This clone was counted once. This rearrangement joins TRBV6-1 to TRBJ2-3; D is uncertain. The CDR3 has 13 residues. V gave up 5 bases and J gave up 0 bases, with 6 bases separating them. Germline V gives CDR1 MNHNS, CDR2 SASEGT. This CDR3 reads CASSIASTDTQYF. In DNA form, the CDR3 reads TGTGCCAGCAGTATAGCTAGCACAGATACGCAGTATTTT.

V and J are TRBV30 and TRBJ2-3; TRBD2 agrees at 9 bases. The CDR3 sequence is 16 residues long. Germline values: CDR1 GTSNPN, CDR2 SVGIG (reference sequence). Trimming took 0 bases from V and 6 from J; bases not matched to a gene: 10. The CDR3 reads CAWSVLGGGAWDTQYF. CDR3 coding DNA: TGTGCCTGGAGTGTACTTGGCGGGGGGGCCTGGGATACGCAGTATTTT.

The rearrangement uses TRBV7-6 and TRBJ2-2; weak D call: TRBD2 (6 bases). The CDR3 extends over 16 amino acids. Germline CDR1 SGHVS, CDR2 FNYEAQ. V was pared by 0 bases and J by 8 bases, with 16 bases between. DNA for the CDR3: TGTGCCAGCAGCTTAGCGGGCGGGACCCTCGGTGGGGAGCTGTTTTTT. Translating it yields CASSLAGGTLGGELFF.

The V gene is TRBV4-1, the J gene TRBJ1-4; D is ambiguous. The V gene lost 3 bases and the J gene lost 6 bases, with 11 bases spanning the gap. This CDR3 has 14 amino acids. Looked up from germline, CDR1 is MGHRA and CDR2 is YSYEKL. CDR3 in amino acids: CASSHRPGDEKLFF. CDR3 sequence (DNA): TGCGCCAGCAGCCATAGGCCAGGAGATGAAAAACTGTTTTTT.

DNA for the CDR3: TGTGCCAGCAGCACCACACTAGCGGTAGCCAAAAACATTCAGTACTTC. Protein: CASSTTLAVAKNIQYF. This chain links TRBV21-1 with TRBJ2-4; the tabulated D call, TRBD2, remains unverified against the DNA. TRBV21-1 is a listed pseudogene. The CDR3 length is 16 residues.

The genes are TRBV29-1 and TRBJ1-2, with 10 nucleotides matching TRBD1. The germline V gene encodes CDR1 SQVTM and CDR2 ANQGSEA. The CDR3 has 12 residues. After removal of 4 bases from V and 6 bases from J, the junction contained 2 bases not matched to a gene. CDR3 nucleotides: TGCAGCGTTGTCGGGACAGGGGATGGCTACACCTTC. Residues: CSVVGTGDGYTF.

The chain uses TRBV19 and TRBJ2-3; 8 bases agree with TRBD2. Trimming took 9 bases from V and 3 from J; bases not matched to a gene: 5. Germline lookup yields CDR1 LNHDA and CDR2 SQIVND (reference sequence). This CDR3 region has 13 residues. The CDR3 sequence is CASRTSITDTQYF. As DNA, the CDR3 is TGTGCCAGCAGGACTAGCATTACAGATACGCAGTATTTT.

The genes are TRBV19 and TRBJ1-1; 9 bases line up with TRBD1. This CDR3 is built from 15 residues. Losses at the gene ends were 3 bases for V and 0 bases for J; bases not matched to a gene: 2. Germline loops: CDR1 LNHDA, CDR2 SQIVND (reference sequence). CDR3 DNA sequence: TGTGCCAGTAGTATGACAGGGGGACTGAACACTGAAGCTTTCTTT. It yields the protein CASSMTGGLNTEAFF.

This chain joins TRBV6-1 and TRBJ2-7, with D uncertain. The CDR3 covers 13 residues. V dropped 4 bases and J dropped 2 bases, with 9 bases sitting between them. Germline V lookup: CDR1 MNHNS, CDR2 SASEGT. The CDR3 sequence: CASSVGSPYEQYF. CDR3 nucleotides: TGTGCCAGCAGTGTTGGCAGCCCCTACGAGCAGTACTTC.

The chain combines TRBV5-4 with TRBJ2-3, with TRBD2 identical over 13 bases. Trimming cost V 7 bases and J 6 bases; bases outside gene matches: 11. Germline CDR1 and CDR2: SGHNT and YYREEE (reference sequence). The CDR3 runs 16 residues. In DNA form, the CDR3 reads TGTGCCAGCTCCGGACTAGCGGGGGCCTATGGTGATACGCAGTATTTT. Protein sequence: CASSGLAGAYGDTQYF.

The V and J genes are TRBV7-9 and TRBJ2-7, with D perhaps matching TRBD2 (7 bases). The CDR3 is made up of 13 amino acids. Germline V lookup: CDR1 SEHNR, CDR2 FQNEAQ (reference sequence). The V end was cut by 7 bases, the J end by 0 bases, with 10 bases between. CDR3 nucleotides: TGTGCCAGCACGGGGGGCTCCTCCTACGAGCAGTACTTC. It specifies CASTGGSSYEQYF.

This clone has only one observation. CDR3 protein: CASSSLAGGRNEQYF. The DNA for the CDR3 is TGTGCCAGCAGTTCTCTAGCGGGGGGAAGGAACGAGCAGTACTTC. The V and J genes are TRBV27 and TRBJ2-7; 11 nucleotides match TRBD2. CDR3 length: 15 amino acids. Looked up from germline, CDR1 is MNHEY and CDR2 is SMNVEV (reference sequence). The J segment lost 5 bases and the V segment lost 4 bases, leaving 7 bases of the junction unmatched.

Points on this clone: At one of its ends the junction is not consistent with the germline gene, which may arise from a read error. The chain carries TRBV4-2 and TRBJ2-3; D possibly matches TRBD1 or TRBD2 (5 bases each). Germline values: CDR1 LGHNA, CDR2 YNFKEQ. The CDR3 spans 16 residues. Here the CDR3 reads CASNQEVGDLTDTQYF. The CDR3 region has the DNA TGTGCCAGCAACCAAGAAGTGGGGGACCTTACAGATACGCAGTATTTT.